Presented here are 27 T cell receptor beta chains from one specimen sequenced in a study of cytomegalovirus exposure and HLA in healthy donors. The PCR ran on 60 Vbeta and 13 Jbeta primers. The assay was immunoSEQ multiplex PCR, and TCRdb's table has in-frame clones only and misses some. This table has about 160,000 clones, 80% to 90% appearing once. The sequenced material came from PBMCs. These receptors were taken from a woman in her 30s in good health and CMV-seropositive.

The chain has TRBV7-9 and TRBJ1-1; no reliable D call. The CDR3 is 15 amino acids. Germline-derived CDR1 and CDR2 are SEHNR and FQNEAQ (reference sequence). Trimming stripped 2 bases from V and 1 base from J, with 11 bases between. The CDR3 coding sequence is TGTGCCAGCAGCTTATTGGGCAGGTGGAACACTGAAGCTTTCTTT. This gives the protein CASSLLGRWNTEAFF.

The V call is TRBV6-6, the J call TRBJ2-7, with 12 nucleotides matching TRBD1. The germline V gene has CDR1 MNHNY and CDR2 SVGAGI (reference sequence). This CDR3 region has 15 residues. The V segment lost 5 bases and the J segment 5 bases; nucleotides outside the gene matches: 7. The CDR3 reads CASSTRDRGRDEQYF. The CDR3 DNA sequence: TGTGCCAGCAGTACCCGGGACAGGGGGCGCGACGAGCAGTACTTC.

The genes are TRBV29-1 and TRBJ2-5, with D perhaps TRBD2 (6 bases). The ends were cut back, 4 bases at V and 5 bases at J, with 11 bases in the middle. Looked up from germline, CDR1 is SQVTM and CDR2 is ANQGSEA. The CDR3 extends over 12 amino acids. The CDR3 here is CSVVGGSETQYF. The DNA for the CDR3 is TGCAGCGTTGTTGGGGGGTCGGAGACCCAGTACTTC.

The chain couples TRBV6-5 to TRBJ2-5; D possibly corresponds to TRBD1 (6 bases). CDR3 size: 14 residues. The germline V gene has CDR1 MNHEY and CDR2 SVGAGI. V dropped 4 bases and J dropped 3 bases, with 12 bases sitting between them. The CDR3 DNA reads TGTGCCAGCAGTTTATCCGGGACAAAAGAGACCCAGTACTTC. Protein sequence: CASSLSGTKETQYF.

The V gene is TRBV25-1, the J gene TRBJ2-7; no definite D call. The germline V and J ends were trimmed by 3 bases and 1 base, with 13 bases remaining between them. The CDR3 has 15 residues. Germline-derived CDR1 and CDR2 are MGHDK and SYGVNS. As DNA, the CDR3 is TGTGCCAGCAGTGAGCACAGTTCGAAGTCCTACGAGCAGTACTTC. This codes for CASSEHSSKSYEQYF.

The rearrangement links TRBV25-1 to TRBJ2-5; TRBD2 might be the D (6 bases). The CDR3 spans 14 residues. Looked up from germline, CDR1 is MGHDK and CDR2 is SYGVNS. V lost 1 base and J lost 5, with 11 bases in between. CDR3 sequence (DNA): TGTGCCAGCAGTGAATCTGGGAGGACGGAGACCCAGTACTTC. Translation: CASSESGRTETQYF.

The gene calls are TRBV30 and TRBJ2-5; no reliable D call. The CDR3 is 17 amino acids. Trimming stripped 2 bases from V and 0 bases from J, with 19 bases between. Looked up from germline, CDR1 is GTSNPN and CDR2 is SVGIG (reference sequence). Here the CDR3 reads CAWSLSRIWAYQETQYF. The CDR3, as DNA: TGTGCCTGGAGTCTCTCCAGGATCTGGGCGTACCAAGAGACCCAGTACTTC.

The table lists this clone with a few counts. The chain recombines TRBV2 with TRBJ2-3; 11 bases agree with TRBD2. The CDR3 is 14 residues long. Trimming removed 6 bases from V and 5 bases from J; junction bases left unmatched: 4. CDR1 and CDR2 from the germline V gene are SNHLY and FYNNEI. CDR3 amino acids: CASRRGLAGDTQYF. The CDR3 DNA is TGTGCCAGCAGGAGAGGACTAGCGGGAGATACGCAGTATTTT.

V usage is TRBV27 and J usage is TRBJ1-5; 9 bases agree with TRBD1. Germline CDR1 is MNHEY and CDR2 is SMNVEV (reference sequence). The CDR3 covers 13 residues. Trimming took 5 bases from V and 4 from J; bases not matched to a gene: 0. In nucleotides, the CDR3 is TGTGCCAGCAGTGGGACAGGGAATCAGCCCCAGCATTTT. It is translated as CASSGTGNQPQHF.

The chain couples TRBV7-2 to TRBJ1-6; D is uncertain. Trimming left V 6 bases short and J 0 bases short, with 15 bases between. This CDR3 region has 17 residues. Germline V CDR1 and CDR2: SGHTA, FQGNSA. CDR3 in amino acids: CASRSGQRNSYNSPLHF. The CDR3 DNA follows: TGTGCCAGCAGGAGCGGGCAGCGTAACTCCTATAATTCACCCCTCCACTTT.

About this clone itself: Germline and junction disagree at one end, which may indicate a read error. The same CDR3 is also encoded by other DNA sequences in this sample. This sequence joins TRBV7-9 and TRBJ2-3, with TRBD2 matching over 9 bases. CDR3 length equals 15 residues. Germline V lookup: CDR1 SEHNR, CDR2 FQNEAQ (reference sequence). The CDR3: CASSLLAGLTDTQYF. CDR3 DNA: TGTGCCAGCAGCTTACTAGCGGGGCTTACAGATACGCAATATTTT.

V and J are TRBV6-5 and TRBJ2-2, with TRBD1 matching 7 bases. Looked up from germline, CDR1 is MNHEY and CDR2 is SVGAGI. V lost 4 bases to trimming and J lost 3 bases; unmatched junction nucleotides: 5. This CDR3 contains 15 residues. CDR3 in amino acids: CASSLQGPDTGELFF. CDR3 sequence (DNA): TGTGCCAGCAGTTTACAGGGGCCGGACACCGGGGAGCTGTTTTTT.

The chain is built from TRBV9 and TRBJ2-5; TRBD2 might be the D (6 bases). V gave up 0 bases and J gave up 1 base, with 13 bases separating them. Germline V CDR1 and CDR2: SGDLS, YYNGEE. The CDR3 is 16 amino acids. The CDR3 bases are TGTGCCAGCAGCGTAGGGGCCGGCGGGGCCCAAGAGACCCAGTACTTC. It is translated as CASSVGAGGAQETQYF.

J is TRBJ2-4 and V is TRBV27; maybe TRBD2 (5 bases). V dropped 6 bases and J dropped 1 base, with 10 bases sitting between them. The V gene's germline CDR1 is MNHEY and CDR2 SMNVEV (reference sequence). CDR3 length: 14 amino acids. CDR3: CASSLLGAKNIQYF. In nucleotides, the CDR3 is TGTGCCAGCAGCCTACTAGGGGCCAAAAACATTCAGTACTTC.

Written as DNA, the CDR3 is TGCGCCAGCGGGGGGGATAACAATTCACCCCTCCACTTT. It specifies CASGGDNNSPLHF. This chain uses TRBV5-1 with TRBJ1-6; D is possibly TRBD1 (5 bases). The CDR3 consists of 13 residues. Germline V gene lookup returns CDR1 SGHRS and CDR2 YFSETQ. The V and J ends lost 7 bases and 7 bases respectively, with 12 bases between them.

This clone has a handful of counts. The chain couples TRBV28 to TRBJ1-6, with D maybe TRBD1 (6 bases). Trimming removed 6 bases at V and 5 bases at J, with 20 bases between. The CDR3 has 17 amino acids. Germline CDR1 MDHEN, CDR2 SYDVKM. CDR3 protein: CASSPPSGYRDNSPLHF. The CDR3 DNA follows: TGTGCCAGCAGCCCACCCTCGGGGTACAGGGATAATTCACCCCTCCACTTT.

The V and J genes are TRBV6-1 and TRBJ2-7, with TRBD1 identical over 8 bases. The CDR3 is 13 amino acids. The ends lost 6 bases at V and 3 bases at J; junction bases unmatched: 4. Germline CDR1 and CDR2: MNHNS and SASEGT. DNA for the CDR3: TGTGCCAGCAGCGAACAGGGGGGCTACGAGCAGTACTTC. This translates into CASSEQGGYEQYF.

The table lists this clone with a count of one. The V call is TRBV5-4, the J call TRBJ1-3; 8 nucleotides align to TRBD1. The CDR3 extends over 17 amino acids. With V trimmed by 3 bases and J by 0 bases, 8 bases remained unmatched. Germline CDR1 is SGHNT and CDR2 is YYREEE (reference sequence). The CDR3 region is CASSWNLQGGSGNTIYF. The CDR3 DNA is TGTGCCAGCAGCTGGAATTTACAGGGGGGCTCTGGAAACACCATATATTTT.

The chain joins TRBV4-2 to TRBJ1-1; D may be TRBD1 (5 bases). Germline V gene lookup returns CDR1 LGHNA and CDR2 YNFKEQ. There are 13 residues in the CDR3. V dropped 8 bases and J dropped 0 bases, with 10 bases sitting between them. The CDR3 region has the DNA TGTGCCAGCGGGGGGGGGTTGAACACTGAAGCTTTCTTT. Translating it yields CASGGGLNTEAFF.

The chain uses TRBV27 and TRBJ2-5, with 7 nucleotides matching TRBD1. The last part of the DNA fits TRBJ2-7 better; the J call may be wrong. The CDR3 is 16 amino acids. CDR1 and CDR2 (germline): MNHEY, SMNVEV (reference sequence). The CDR3 DNA reads as TGTGCCAGCAGTCGCTACTCCGGGACAGCCAGCTACGAGCAGTACTTC. This translates into CASSRYSGTASYEQYF.

The J gene is TRBJ1-1, the V gene TRBV28; the D gene is possibly TRBD1 (5 bases). The V end was cut by 2 bases, the J end by 1 base, with 8 bases between. This CDR3 is built from 14 residues. Germline V gives CDR1 MDHEN, CDR2 SYDVKM. This CDR3 reads CASSLGAPNTEAFF. CDR3 bases: TGTGCCAGCAGTTTAGGGGCTCCGAACACTGAAGCTTTCTTT.

The rearrangement links TRBV6-6 to TRBJ2-7; D may be TRBD1 (5 bases). Germline values: CDR1 MNHNY, CDR2 SVGAGI (reference sequence). V was clipped by 8 bases and J by 2 bases, with 10 bases between them. The CDR3 is 12 amino acids. Written as DNA, the CDR3 is TGTGCCAGCCGGCAGGGAACCTACGAGCAGTACTTC. Its translation is CASRQGTYEQYF.

This chain uses TRBV6-5 with TRBJ2-2, with D tentatively TRBD1 (5 bases). Germline loops: CDR1 MNHEY, CDR2 SVGAGI. V was shortened by 2 bases and J by 6 bases, with 10 bases between the two germline ends. This CDR3 is built from 14 residues. The CDR3 here is CASSYVSGPGELFF. The DNA for the CDR3 is TGTGCCAGCAGTTACGTATCAGGGCCCGGGGAGCTGTTTTTT.

The rearrangement joins TRBV4-3 to TRBJ1-5; 10 bases fit TRBD1. V lost 4 bases, J lost 0 bases, and 9 bases stayed unmatched. This CDR3 is built from 18 residues. Germline CDR1 is LGHNA and CDR2 is YSLEER. In DNA, the CDR3 is TGCGCCAGCAGCCCCGGGACAGGGGACCTGCTTAGCAATCAGCCCCAGCATTTT. Protein: CASSPGTGDLLSNQPQHF.

As to this clone: At one end, the junction sequence differs from germline, possibly due to a read error. The rearrangement links TRBV7-9 to TRBJ1-5; 8 bases match TRBD1. This CDR3 is 15 amino acids long. The germline CDR1 and CDR2 sequences are SEHNR and FQNEAQ (reference sequence). CDR3 amino acids: CSSSPTGELSQPQHF. The CDR3 DNA is TGTTCCAGCAGCCCGACAGGGGAGCTCAGCCAGCCCCAGCATTTT.

The V and J genes are TRBV6-5 and TRBJ1-4; D ambiguous. Deletions cut 5 bases from V and 0 bases from J, with 10 bases between. The CDR3 loop spans 15 amino acids. Germline V gene lookup returns CDR1 MNHEY and CDR2 SVGAGI. The CDR3 here is CASSPVVATNEKLFF. In nucleotides, the CDR3 is TGTGCCAGCAGTCCCGTAGTTGCAACTAATGAAAAACTGTTTTTT.

V gene TRBV5-6 combines with J gene TRBJ2-1; tentatively, D is TRBD2 (7 bases). Germline assignment: CDR1 SGHDT and CDR2 YYEEEE. Trimming removed 5 bases from V and 6 bases from J, with 21 bases in between. This CDR3 is built from 16 residues. Here the CDR3 reads CASRGGGWRGFNEQFF. Here the CDR3 DNA reads TGTGCCAGCAGAGGGGGAGGGTGGAGGGGATTCAATGAGCAGTTCTTC. Complete variable domain (other parts from reference TRBV5-6 and TRBJ2-1): DAGVTQSPTHLIKTRGQQVTLRCSPKSGHDTVSWYQQALGQGPQFIFQYYEEEERQRGNFPDRFSGHQFPNYSSELNVNALLLGDSALYLCASRGGGWRGFNEQFFGPGTRLTVL.